The clone carrying this T cell receptor beta chain was recorded a few times. Its specificity is not known. Generated by immunoSEQ multiplex PCR, the TCRdb table keeps only in-frame clones and is missing some. The sample records 88,000 or so clones, about nine tenths being singletons. These data belong to a study of graft-versus-host responses after intestinal transplantation. Whole-study context: The recipients all started with anti-thymocyte globulin induction and then took tacrolimus and steroids for 3 to 4 years. Regarding the study as a whole: Recipient bone marrow held GvH clones, some seen earlier in ileum or blood.

The CDR3 covers 15 residues. Germline values: CDR1 SNHLY, CDR2 FYNNEI. The V segment lost 4 bases and the J segment 4 bases; nucleotides outside the gene matches: 8. The clonotype originates from a human donor who received an intestinal transplant. The sequenced sample was unstimulated CD4+ T cells sorted from spleen or lymph node cells, obtained before intestinal transplant. This chain connects TRBV2 to TRBJ1-1; TRBD1 agrees at 8 bases. For the CDR3, the DNA is TGTGCCAGCAGTGCCCCGACAGGGGAACCCACTGAAGCTTTCTTT. Translating gives CASSAPTGEPTEAFF.